This record covers a single TCR beta chain. Selected positively for CCR7 and CD45RO-negative, naive CD8 cells excluded terminally differentiated effector memory CD45RA+ cells. This record belongs to a study of shared clonotypes between healthy human individuals. Profiled with immunoSEQ multiplex PCR; TCRdb holds only in-frame clones, not every one. The sample has more than 550,000 clones, 90% to 95% seen once; the top ten hold approximately 25%. CDR1 and CDR2 from the germline V gene are MGHRA and YSYEKL. Trimming left V 3 bases short and J 5 bases short, with 17 bases between. This CDR3 comprises 16 residues.

This sequence joins TRBV4-1 and TRBJ2-1; possibly TRBD1 or TRBD2 for D (6 bases each). The specimen sequenced was naive CD8+ T cells sorted from blood. This TCR derives from a man aged 25-40 years in good health. The CDR3, as DNA: TGCGCCAGCAGCCACAGCCTGGGGGGCACCCACAATGAGCAGTTCTTC. Protein: CASSHSLGGTHNEQFF.